Listed below are T cell receptor beta chains from one sample, sequenced in a study of blood T cell repertoires in COVID-19. Here immunoSEQ multiplex PCR was the method, and the copy in TCRdb shows in-frame clones only, minus some. The sample records approximately 500,000 clones, 75% to 90% being singletons. Sequencing was done on a sample of peripheral blood. The receptors derive from a man younger than 30 with COVID-19, enrolled during active disease. CDR3s include the opening cysteine and the closing phenylalanine or tryptophan. D genes are given only for firm matches. Size is stated for part of the rows, as once, few or many counts, or as a class when the clone is expanded.

>-|TRBV5-1|TRBJ2-1|-
CASSPGESYNEQFF
TGCGCCAGCAGCCCCGGAGAGTCCTACAATGAGCAGTTCTTC
>TRBD2|TRBV6-5|TRBJ2-3|-
CASSPTSGSTDTQYF
TGTGCCAGCAGCCCGACTAGCGGGAGCACAGATACGCAGTATTTT
>TRBD2|TRBV11-2|TRBJ2-1|-
CASSSLAGHNEQFF
TGTGCCAGCAGCTCACTAGCGGGCCACAATGAGCAGTTCTTC
>TRBD2|TRBV15|TRBJ2-3|-
CAIVSSGSTDTQYF
TGTGCCATCGTATCTAGCGGAAGCACAGATACGCAGTATTTT
>TRBD1|TRBV27|TRBJ1-2|few
CASTETGERGYTF
TGTGCCAGCACCGAGACAGGGGAGAGGGGCTACACCTTC
>-|TRBV11-2|TRBJ1-1|-
CASSFFSGGNTEAFF
TGTGCCAGCAGCTTTTTCAGCGGGGGAAACACTGAAGCTTTCTTT
>TRBD2|TRBV19|TRBJ2-3|-
CATTSVYNAQYF
TGTGCCACCACTAGCGTCTATAACGCGCAGTATTTT
>TRBD1|TRBV11-2|TRBJ2-3|-
CASSGSRGPDTQYF
TGTGCCAGCAGCGGTAGTAGGGGGCCAGATACGCAGTATTTT
>TRBD2|TRBV7-9|TRBJ2-3|-
CASSFHNLAGVADTQYF
TGTGCCAGCAGCTTTCACAATCTAGCGGGAGTGGCAGATACGCAGTATTTT
>-|TRBV24-1|TRBJ2-2|once
CATSVPLPQSNTGELFF
TGTGCCACCAGTGTTCCTCTCCCCCAGTCGAACACCGGGGAGCTGTTTTTT
>TRBD2|TRBV30|TRBJ2-1|-
CAWGVTSGFNEQFF
TGTGCCTGGGGGGTGACTAGCGGGTTCAATGAGCAGTTCTTC
>TRBD1|TRBV7-9|TRBJ2-3|-
CASSPVPQGTDTQYF
TGTGCCAGCAGCCCAGTTCCACAGGGGACAGATACGCAGTATTTT
>TRBD1|TRBV12-5|TRBJ1-5|-
CASGNGQGNNQPQHF
TGTGCTAGTGGAAACGGACAGGGGAACAATCAGCCCCAGCATTTT
>TRBD2|TRBV3-1/TRBV3-2|TRBJ2-7|-
CANSQGEFGGSNHEQYF
TGTGCCAACAGCCAAGGAGAATTTGGCGGGAGTAACCACGAGCAGTACTTC
>TRBD1|TRBV6-6|TRBJ1-2|-
CASSYYRTGDHYGYTF
TGTGCCAGCAGTTACTACCGGACAGGGGATCACTATGGCTACACCTTC
>TRBD1|TRBV11-2|TRBJ2-3|-
CASSPDRGLNTQYF
TGTGCCAGCAGCCCGGACAGGGGGCTTAATACGCAGTATTTT
>-|TRBV11-2|TRBJ2-7|-
CASSLERRWYEQYF
TGTGCCAGCAGCTTAGAGCGCCGCTGGTACGAGCAGTACTTC
>TRBD1|TRBV3-1/TRBV3-2|TRBJ1-1|-
CASSQEGDRGPTFF
TGTGCCAGCAGCCAAGAGGGGGACAGGGGGCCGACTTTCTTT
>-|TRBV5-4|TRBJ1-3|once
CASSLARGDTIYF
TGTGCCAGCAGCTTAGCCCGGGGGGACACCATATATTTT
>-|TRBV6-5|TRBJ2-7|-
CASSYLKRGIYEQYF
TGTGCCAGCAGTTACCTTAAAAGGGGGATCTACGAGCAGTACTTC
>-|TRBV27|TRBJ2-1|once
CASSLSVAIAEQFF
TGTGCCAGCAGTTTATCTGTTGCTATAGCTGAGCAGTTCTTC
>TRBD1|TRBV12-5|TRBJ2-4|-
CASGLADRAKNIQYF
TGTGCTAGTGGTTTGGCGGACAGGGCCAAAAACATTCAGTACTTC
>TRBD2|TRBV11-2|TRBJ2-1|-
CASSLLAGAYNEQFF
TGTGCCAGCAGTCTGCTAGCGGGAGCCTACAATGAGCAGTTCTTC
>TRBD2|TRBV7-9|TRBJ2-3|-
CASSFSGGTDTQYF
TGTGCCAGCAGCTTTAGCGGGGGCACAGATACGCAGTATTTT
>TRBD2|TRBV19|TRBJ2-1|-
CASRLGGRAGNEQFF
TGTGCCAGCCGCCTAGGCGGGAGGGCGGGGAATGAGCAGTTCTTC
>TRBD2|TRBV4-2|TRBJ2-7|few
CASSQELAAGVTYEQYF
TGTGCCAGCAGCCAAGAATTGGCGGCGGGGGTTACCTACGAGCAGTACTTC
>-|TRBV19|TRBJ1-2|-
CASSMEGGENYGYTF
TGTGCCAGTAGTATGGAGGGAGGAGAAAACTATGGCTACACCTTC
>TRBD1|TRBV25-1|TRBJ1-4|-
CASSETGGNEKLFF
TGTGCCAGCAGTGAAACAGGGGGGAATGAAAAACTGTTTTTT
>-|TRBV25-1|TRBJ1-3|-
CASQPGQFSGNTIYF
TGTGCCAGCCAACCTGGACAATTCTCTGGAAACACCATATATTTT
>TRBD1|TRBV7-9|TRBJ2-7|few
CASSLGYRTGTSYEQYF
TGTGCCAGCAGCTTAGGGTATAGGACAGGGACCTCCTACGAGCAGTACTTC
>TRBD1|TRBV3-1/TRBV3-2|TRBJ1-2|-
CASSQGGRGRVYGYTF
TGTGCCAGCAGCCAAGGGGGCAGGGGGCGCGTCTATGGCTACACCTTC
>-|TRBV7-6|TRBJ2-6|-
CASSADSGGSGANVLTF
TGTGCCAGCAGCGCGGACAGTGGGGGCTCTGGGGCCAACGTCCTGACTTTC
>-|TRBV3-1/TRBV3-2|TRBJ2-7|-
CASSQGEAVEQYF
TGTGCCAGCAGCCAAGGAGAGGCTGTCGAGCAGTACTTC
>-|TRBV24-1|TRBJ2-7|once
CATSGGSNYEQYF
TGTGCCACCAGTGGAGGCAGTAACTACGAGCAGTACTTC
>-|TRBV19|TRBJ1-5|-
CASRNRVSNQPQHF
TGTGCCAGTAGAAACAGGGTTAGCAATCAGCCCCAGCATTTT
>-|TRBV23-1|TRBJ2-7|-
CASNSCRSYEQYF
TGCGCCAGCAATAGCTGTCGCTCCTACGAGCAGTACTTC
>TRBD1|TRBV6-4|TRBJ1-5|-
CASRRRTGRDQPQHF
TGTGCCAGCAGACGGCGGACAGGGAGGGATCAGCCCCAGCATTTT
>-|TRBV4-1|TRBJ2-3|-
CASSQAVADTQYF
TGCGCCAGCAGCCAGGCGGTTGCAGATACGCAGTATTTT
>-|TRBV2|TRBJ1-1|-
CASSLNTEAFF
TGTGCCAGCAGTCTAAACACTGAAGCTTTCTTT
>-|TRBV12-3/TRBV12-4|TRBJ1-1|-
CASLNAGHTEAFF
TGTGCCAGCCTCAACGCAGGACATACTGAAGCTTTCTTT
>-|TRBV7-9|TRBJ1-6|-
CASSPDGSNSPLHF
TGTGCCAGCAGCCCGGACGGGAGCAATTCACCCCTCCACTTT
>TRBD2|TRBV4-1|TRBJ2-3|-
CASSSIAGGGDTQYF
TGCGCCAGCAGCTCGATAGCGGGAGGGGGAGATACGCAGTATTTT
>-|TRBV15|TRBJ2-5|-
CATREASIETQYF
TGTGCCACCAGGGAGGCTTCGATTGAGACCCAGTACTTC
>-|TRBV27|TRBJ2-5|-
CASSPFDSEETQYF
TGTGCCAGCAGTCCGTTCGACAGCGAGGAGACCCAGTACTTC
>TRBD2|TRBV5-1|TRBJ2-3|-
CASSLAGTSGGADTQYF
TGCGCCAGCAGCCTGGCCGGGACTAGCGGGGGGGCGGATACGCAGTATTTT
>-|TRBV21-1|TRBJ2-6|-
CASSEKGTGVGSGANVLTF
-
>TRBD1|TRBV27|TRBJ2-7|-
CASSSRTGNYEQYF
TGTGCCAGCAGTTCTCGGACAGGGAACTACGAGCAGTACTTC
>TRBD1|TRBV5-1|TRBJ2-7|-
CASSPTGEYEQYF
TGCGCCAGCAGCCCGACAGGGGAGTATGAGCAGTACTTC
>-|TRBV4-1|TRBJ1-1|-
CASSQESGGGVTEAFF
TGCGCCAGCAGCCAAGAAAGCGGGGGGGGCGTAACTGAAGCTTTCTTT
>TRBD2|TRBV14|TRBJ2-7|-
CASSQGPARKRGAYEQYF
TGTGCCAGCAGCCAAGGGCCGGCTCGTAAACGGGGGGCCTACGAGCAGTACTTC
>TRBD2|TRBV2|TRBJ2-5|-
CASNGGSRETQYF
TGTGCCAGCAACGGCGGGAGTCGAGAGACCCAGTACTTC
>-|TRBV2|TRBJ2-2|-
CASKEQENTGELFF
TGTGCCAGCAAGGAACAGGAGAACACCGGGGAGCTGTTTTTT
>TRBD1|TRBV5-6|TRBJ1-2|-
CASSLGFGQGARGYTF
TGTGCCAGCAGCTTGGGGTTCGGACAGGGGGCGAGGGGCTACACCTTC
>-|TRBV19|TRBJ1-2|-
CASTLLNANYGYTF
TGTGCCAGTACCTTACTGAACGCTAACTATGGCTACACCTTC
>-|TRBV11-2|TRBJ2-7|-
CASSSPGRGRNEQYF
TGTGCCAGCAGCTCTCCGGGCAGGGGACGCAACGAGCAGTACTTC
>-|TRBV6-2/TRBV6-3|TRBJ2-1|-
CASSYLGVDEQFF
TGTGCCAGCAGTTACCTCGGGGTGGATGAGCAGTTCTTC
>-|TRBV19|TRBJ1-4|-
CASSWGGRGEKLFF
TGTGCCAGTAGCTGGGGGGGGCGGGGTGAAAAACTGTTTTTT